The 16 T cell receptor beta chains listed next were all sequenced from one sample in a study of regulatory T cells in long-lasting Graves disease. Through Arm-PCR of CDR3 regions and iRepertoire HTBI primers, TCR beta libraries were built. TCRdb reanalysed the multiplex PCR reads using MiXCR and keeps one entry per CDR3 protein. The repertoire holds 400,000 to 500,000 distinct CDR3 sequences, with about a sixth as singletons. Time point reported: newly diagnosed GD, antithyroid drugs for less than 3 months. Following extraction of RNA from PBMCs, that RNA was used to make the TCR library. These data were also filed under a second study, of T cells in Graves' hyperthyroidism and ophthalmopathy.

The specimen was peripheral blood mononuclear cells (PBMCs), collected at new diagnosis, from a patient treated with antithyroid drugs. These receptors all stem from a woman younger than 30 with Graves disease.

This clonotype came up many times. The chain combines TRBV11-2 with TRBJ2-5; D unresolved. CDR1 is SGHAT and CDR2 is FQNNGV in the germline V gene. Trimming took off 5 bases at V and 5 bases at J, with 9 bases between the two ends. This CDR3 has 12 amino acids. The CDR3 DNA is TGTGCCAGCAGCACAGACCGGGAGACCCAGTACTTC. Protein sequence: CASSTDRETQYF.

This clonotype was recorded many times. The rearrangement joins TRBV24-1 to TRBJ2-1; D is possibly TRBD2 (7 bases). The CDR3 has 19 amino acids. V was pared by 1 base and J by 0 bases, with 18 bases between. Per germline, CDR1 KGHDR and CDR2 SFDVKD. Written as DNA, the CDR3 is TGTGCCACCAGTGATTTTAACAGGGTGGGGGGGTACTCCTACAATGAGCAGTTCTTC. Translating gives CATSDFNRVGGYSYNEQFF.

This clonotype turned up a few times. V is TRBV4-1 and J is TRBJ2-1; D might be TRBD2 (6 bases). V dropped 3 bases and J dropped 9 bases, with 18 bases sitting between them. Germline loops: CDR1 MGHRA, CDR2 YSYEKL. The CDR3 loop spans 15 amino acids. CDR3 coding DNA: TGCGCCAGCAGCCAGGGCAGTATCGGGAGTGTTGAGCAGTTCTTC. The encoded protein is CASSQGSIGSVEQFF.

This chain links TRBV29-1 with TRBJ2-3; 10 nucleotides line up with TRBD2. Germline CDR1 reads SQVTM; CDR2 reads ANQGSEA. This CDR3 spans 16 amino acids. With 8 bases clipped from V and 3 bases from J, the junction kept 14 bases outside the gene matches. The CDR3 nucleotides are TGCAGCCTAGATGGGTTAGCGGGAGGTGGTACAGATACGCAGTATTTT. Translation: CSLDGLAGGGTDTQYF.

The chain uses TRBV10-2 and TRBJ2-7; the match to TRBD2 covers 10 bases. In germline, CDR1 is WSHSY, CDR2 SAAADI. J was trimmed by 4 bases and V by 6 bases; bases with no gene match: 9. This CDR3 is built from 15 residues. CDR3 DNA sequence: TGCGCCAGCAGAGCCTCTAGCGGGAGTGTGTACGAGCAGTACTTC. It encodes CASRASSGSVYEQYF.

This clonotype has more than one count but fewer than ten. This chain connects TRBV27 to TRBJ2-2, with 8 bases that match TRBD1. With 5 bases clipped from V and 4 bases from J, the junction kept 12 bases outside the gene matches. Germline CDR1 is MNHEY and CDR2 is SMNVEV (reference sequence). There are 17 residues in the CDR3. The CDR3: CASSQRTGGLGTGELFF. CDR3 coding DNA: TGTGCCAGCAGTCAAAGAACAGGGGGTCTTGGCACCGGGGAGCTGTTTTTT.

This clonotype came up many times. The chain is built from TRBV24-1 and TRBJ2-2; 8 nucleotides line up with TRBD1. The V gene end was trimmed by 6 bases and the J gene end by 6 bases; junction bases not matched to a gene: 11. The CDR3 consists of 16 residues. The V gene's germline CDR1 is KGHDR and CDR2 SFDVKD. As DNA, the CDR3 is TGTGCCACCAGTTTGGGGACAGGTAGTTTCGCCGGGGAGCTGTTTTTT. Translated: CATSLGTGSFAGELFF.

J is TRBJ2-2 and V is TRBV24-1; D is possibly TRBD1 (6 bases). The CDR3 is 15 amino acids. Deletions cut 1 base from V and 8 bases from J, with 13 bases between. Germline V lookup: CDR1 KGHDR, CDR2 SFDVKD. The CDR3 region is CATSDLNRVGGELFF. Written as DNA, the CDR3 is TGTGCCACCAGTGATTTAAACAGGGTCGGTGGGGAGCTGTTTTTT.

V is TRBV11-2 and J is TRBJ2-2; tentatively, D is TRBD2 (6 bases). The CDR3 extends over 16 amino acids. The V end lost 5 bases, the J end lost 1 base, and 14 bases lay between the germline ends. CDR1 and CDR2 from the germline V gene are SGHAT and FQNNGV. CDR3 in DNA: TGTGCCAGCAGCCAAGAAGGAGGGATGAACACCGGGGAGCTGTTTTTT. This encodes CASSQEGGMNTGELFF.

The rearrangement links TRBV6-1 to TRBJ2-2; 7 bases map to TRBD1. The CDR3 sequence is 17 residues long. V lost 5 bases, J lost 1 base, and 10 bases stayed unmatched. CDR1 is MNHNS and CDR2 is SASEGT in the germline V gene. The CDR3 spells CASSPISTGKNTGELFF. CDR3 coding DNA: TGTGCCAGCAGTCCTATATCGACAGGGAAGAACACCGGGGAGCTGTTTTTT.

This clonotype was recorded at least ten times. This chain links TRBV12-3 or TRBV12-4 with TRBJ2-4; D might be TRBD1 (6 bases). V lost 6 bases and J 1 base, leaving 13 bases between the germline ends. This CDR3 comprises 15 residues. CDR3: CASRESGVAKNIQYF. The DNA of the CDR3 is TGTGCCAGCAGAGAATCAGGGGTTGCCAAAAACATTCAGTACTTC.

This clonotype appeared once. V and J are TRBV10-2 and TRBJ1-5; D ambiguous. The germline gives CDR1 WSHSY, CDR2 SAAADI. Trimming took 5 bases from V and 7 from J, leaving 12 bases between them. This CDR3 spans 13 amino acids. The DNA for the CDR3 is TGCGCCAGCAGTCTAGGGCAGGCCCAGCCCCAGCATTTT. Its translation: CASSLGQAQPQHF.

This clonotype was picked up many times. V and J are TRBV29-1 and TRBJ2-1, with 7 bases identical to TRBD1. The length of the CDR3 is 13 residues. V dropped 4 bases and J dropped 0; count of bases not matched to a gene: 0. Germline loops: CDR1 SQVTM, CDR2 ANQGSEA. The CDR3 DNA reads as TGCAGCGTTGCAGGGGGCTCCTACAATGAGCAGTTCTTC. This translates into CSVAGGSYNEQFF.

The chain combines TRBV3-1 with TRBJ2-1, with 9 bases fitting TRBD2. CDR1 is LGHDT and CDR2 is YNNKEL in the germline V gene (reference sequence). This CDR3 is built from 17 residues. Germline trimming cut 6 bases from V and 7 bases from J; bases unmatched to any gene: 16. The DNA of the CDR3 is TGTGCCAGCAGTCTGTACTCTACCGGGACTAGCAAAAATGAGCAGTTCTTC. Translation gives CASSLYSTGTSKNEQFF.

This clonotype was picked up many times. V and J are TRBV12-3 or TRBV12-4 and TRBJ1-5, with 9 bases matching TRBD1. Trimming cost V 6 bases and J 6 bases; bases outside gene matches: 9. This CDR3 is 15 amino acids long. CDR3 sequence: CASSPTGGGSQPQHF. The CDR3 DNA reads as TGTGCCAGCAGCCCGACAGGGGGGGGGAGTCAGCCCCAGCATTTT.

This clonotype showed up many times. This chain links TRBV6-2 or TRBV6-3 with TRBJ2-3, with D maybe TRBD2 (6 bases). The germline CDR1 and CDR2 sequences are MNHEY and SVGEGT. The CDR3 totals 15 residues. Trimming took 5 bases from V and 3 from J, leaving 15 bases between them. The CDR3 spells CASSSHGSGTDTQYF. DNA of the CDR3: TGTGCCAGCAGTAGCCACGGGAGCGGGACAGATACGCAGTATTTT.